A single sample gave rise to the 22 T cell receptor beta chains below, sequenced in a study of shared clonotypes between healthy human individuals. This table comes from immunoSEQ multiplex PCR, and its TCRdb copy is limited to in-frame clones, with some not included. The table lists 1,500,000 or so clones, around 97% of them singletons. The sample taken for sequencing was naive CD4+ T cells sorted from blood. Regarding subset: CD45RA+ positively selected. These receptors all stem from a man aged 25-45 years in good health.

V is TRBV19 and J is TRBJ2-2, with D uncertain. Germline V lookup: CDR1 LNHDA, CDR2 SQIVND (reference sequence). The CDR3 has 11 residues. The V and J ends lost 8 bases and 10 bases respectively, with 11 bases between them. CDR3: CASLSPVELFF. The CDR3 bases are TGTGCCAGTCTTTCACCTGTGGAGCTGTTTTTT.

The chain is built from TRBV27 and TRBJ2-3, with D maybe TRBD2 (6 bases). Germline CDR1 and CDR2: MNHEY and SMNVEV (reference sequence). This CDR3 region has 18 residues. V was clipped by 3 bases and J by 2 bases, with 21 bases between them. This CDR3 is CASSLLAIEGGTTDTQYF. The CDR3 coding sequence is TGTGCCAGCAGTTTGCTAGCGATAGAGGGCGGGACCACAGATACGCAGTATTTT.

This chain links TRBV5-5 with TRBJ2-3; D not resolved. V lost 1 base, J lost 0 bases, and 9 bases lay in between. CDR3 length equals 15 residues. Germline CDR1 is SGHKS and CDR2 is YYEKEE (reference sequence). The CDR3 is CASSLMESSTDTQYF. The CDR3 nucleotides are TGTGCCAGCAGCTTGATGGAGTCTAGCACAGATACGCAGTATTTT. The whole variable domain, filled in from reference TRBV5-5 and TRBJ2-3, reads DAGVTQSPTHLIKTRGQQVTLRCSPISGHKSVSWYQQVLGQGPQFIFQYYEKEERGRGNFPDRFSARQFPNYSSELNVNALLLGDSALYLCASSLMESSTDTQYFGPGTRLTVL.

Remarks on this clone: The same CDR3 arises from other DNA sequences in this sample as well. The chain employs TRBV7-9 and TRBJ2-5; D unclear. Trimming left V 5 bases short and J 5 bases short, with 6 bases between. CDR1 and CDR2 (germline): SEHNR, FQNEAQ (reference sequence). The length of the CDR3 is 11 residues. The CDR3 sequence is CASSPGETQYF. DNA of the CDR3: TGTGCCAGCAGCCCGGGCGAGACCCAGTACTTC.

The table lists this clone with a few counts. The chain couples TRBV5-1 to TRBJ1-1; TRBD1 agrees at 7 bases. The J segment lost 4 bases and the V segment lost 5 bases, leaving 5 bases of the junction unmatched. The CDR3 covers 13 residues. Germline V gene lookup returns CDR1 SGHRS and CDR2 YFSETQ. DNA of the CDR3: TGCGCCAGCAGTAACGACAGGGTCACTGAAGCTTTCTTT. As protein: CASSNDRVTEAFF.

The chain links TRBV2 to TRBJ2-7; D is possibly TRBD2 (6 bases). Trimming pared 1 base from V and 4 bases from J, leaving 14 bases between. The CDR3 length is 15 residues. CDR1 SNHLY and CDR2 FYNNEI come from the germline V gene. In DNA form, the CDR3 reads TGTGCCAGCAGTGAAGGTAGCGGCGGAATTTACGAGCAGTACTTC. Protein product: CASSEGSGGIYEQYF.

The J gene is TRBJ2-1, the V gene TRBV5-1, with D perhaps matching TRBD1 (6 bases). V lost 3 bases and J 1 base, leaving 11 bases between the germline ends. The CDR3 runs to 15 residues. Germline V gene data show CDR1 as SGHRS and CDR2 as YFSETQ. The CDR3 here is CASSSHGTSYNEQFF. CDR3 coding DNA: TGCGCCAGCAGCTCTCACGGGACATCCTACAATGAGCAGTTCTTC.

V usage is TRBV6-1 and J usage is TRBJ2-7, with TRBD1 matching over 8 bases. The CDR3 length is 14 residues. The V and J ends lost 2 bases and 4 bases, in that order; junction bases with no gene match: 4. CDR1 MNHNS and CDR2 SASEGT come from the germline V gene. CDR3 nucleotides: TGTGCCAGCAGTGAACCCGGACAGGGTTACGAGCAGTACTTC. This encodes CASSEPGQGYEQYF.

The chain recombines TRBV11-3 with TRBJ2-2; D is perhaps TRBD1 (6 bases). Trimming removed 5 bases at V and 2 bases at J, with 18 bases between. The V gene's germline CDR1 is SGHNT and CDR2 YENEEA. The CDR3 sequence is 17 residues long. CDR3: CASSHLGGQKNTGELFF. The CDR3 DNA reads as TGTGCCAGCAGCCATCTAGGGGGACAAAAAAACACCGGGGAGCTGTTTTTT.

The gene calls are TRBV10-3 and TRBJ1-5; 7 nucleotides align to TRBD1. The J segment lost 3 bases and the V segment lost 6 bases, leaving 5 bases of the junction unmatched. CDR1 and CDR2 (germline): ENHRY, SYGVKD. This CDR3 spans 14 amino acids. CDR3 bases: TGTGCCATCAGGGGGGACAGCGTCAATCAGCCCCAGCATTTT. Residues: CAIRGDSVNQPQHF.

The gene calls are TRBV28 and TRBJ2-1; TRBD1 or TRBD2 may be the D gene (5 bases each). The CDR3 covers 14 residues. The V end lost 8 bases, the J end lost 7 bases, and 18 bases lay between the germline ends. CDR1 MDHEN and CDR2 SYDVKM come from the germline V gene. CDR3 nucleotides: TGTGCCAGCCGCCCGTGGGGGAATGGGAATGAGCAGTTCTTC. Translation: CASRPWGNGNEQFF.

The chain links TRBV18 to TRBJ2-5; TRBD2 might be the D (6 bases). Germline loops: CDR1 KGHSH, CDR2 LQKENI. Trimming cost V 3 bases and J 5 bases, with 16 bases left between them. The CDR3 runs to 15 residues. The CDR3 is CASSPGRDSVETQYF. The CDR3 nucleotides read TGTGCCAGCTCACCCGGGCGGGACTCCGTGGAGACCCAGTACTTC. The complete variable domain, with remaining parts taken from reference TRBV18 and TRBJ2-5, reads NAGVMQNPRHLVRRRGQEARLRCSPMKGHSHVYWYRQLPEEGLKFMVYLQKENIIDESGMPKERFSAEFPKEGPSILRIQQVVRGDSAAYFCASSPGRDSVETQYFGPGTRLLVL.

This chain connects TRBV7-2 to TRBJ2-1, with 14 bases that match TRBD2. The CDR3 totals 16 residues. V lost 3 bases and J lost 9; bases outside the gene matches: 7. Germline V lookup: CDR1 SGHTA, CDR2 FQGNSA. The DNA of the CDR3 is TGTGCCAGCAGCTTCCGGACTAGCGGGAGGTCGGGTGAGCAGTTCTTC. Its translation: CASSFRTSGRSGEQFF.

V is TRBV25-1 and J is TRBJ1-3, with 8 bases lining up with TRBD1. The CDR3 contains 15 residues. V shed 4 bases, J shed 0 bases, and the junction held 2 bases outside the gene matches. Germline CDR1 MGHDK, CDR2 SYGVNS. In DNA form, the CDR3 reads TGTGCCAGCAGTGTAACAGGGGGCTCTGGAAACACCATATATTTT. It specifies CASSVTGGSGNTIYF.

This chain uses TRBV9 with TRBJ2-7; TRBD2 matches 8 bases. From germline, CDR1 is SGDLS and CDR2 YYNGEE. The V gene end was trimmed by 0 bases and the J gene end by 2 bases; junction bases not matched to a gene: 4. This CDR3 contains 15 residues. The CDR3 region has the DNA TGTGCCAGCAGCGTAGTTCCGGGAGGGCCCTACGAGCAGTACTTC. Protein product: CASSVVPGGPYEQYF.

J is TRBJ1-3 and V is TRBV9; D may be TRBD1 (5 bases). V lost 3 bases, J lost 1 base, and 14 bases lay in between. From germline, CDR1 is SGDLS and CDR2 YYNGEE. This CDR3 contains 16 residues. CDR3 sequence reads: CASSGGWGGSGNTIYF. CDR3 bases: TGTGCCAGCAGCGGAGGCTGGGGGGGGTCTGGAAACACCATATATTTT.

The V call is TRBV7-2, the J call TRBJ2-5; no clear D gene. The V end lost 5 bases, the J end lost 0 bases, and 13 bases lay between the germline ends. Germline CDR1 reads SGHTA; CDR2 reads FQGNSA. CDR3 size: 15 residues. DNA of the CDR3: TGTGCCAGCAGCCAGCGAGGATTTCACCAAGAGACCCAGTACTTC. Translated, it gives CASSQRGFHQETQYF. Full variable domain (missing parts from reference TRBV7-2 and TRBJ2-5): GAGVSQSPSNKVTEKGKDVELRCDPISGHTALYWYRQSLGQGLEFLIYFQGNSAPDKSGLPSDRFSAERTGGSVSTLTIQRTQQEDSAVYLCASSQRGFHQETQYFGPGTRLLVL.

CDR3 region: CASSLAWRESTDTQYF. CDR3 in DNA: TGCGCCAGCAGCTTGGCGTGGAGGGAGAGCACAGATACGCAGTATTTT. The chain carries TRBV5-1 and TRBJ2-3; TRBD2 might be the D (6 bases). The V gene lost 0 bases and the J gene lost 0 bases, with 11 bases spanning the gap. Germline assignment: CDR1 SGHRS and CDR2 YFSETQ. The CDR3 covers 16 residues.

The genes are TRBV5-1 and TRBJ1-1; 10 bases agree with TRBD1. CDR3 length equals 15 residues. CDR1 is SGHRS, CDR2 YFSETQ, per germline. The trim removed 7 bases at V and 5 bases at J, leaving 11 bases unmatched. As DNA, the CDR3 is TGCGCCAGCTCCCCATTCGACAGGGGGCGGACTGAAGCTTTCTTT. Residues: CASSPFDRGRTEAFF.

The V and J genes are TRBV27 and TRBJ2-5; TRBD1 matches 7 bases. The CDR3 runs to 13 residues. V was pared by 5 bases and J by 1 base, with 1 base of the junction left unmatched. Per the germline V gene, CDR1 is MNHEY and CDR2 is SMNVEV (reference sequence). The CDR3 loop is CASSRQGQETQYF. CDR3 sequence (DNA): TGTGCCAGCAGTCGACAGGGCCAAGAGACCCAGTACTTC.

V and J are TRBV5-1 and TRBJ1-3; 7 nucleotides match TRBD1. CDR1 SGHRS and CDR2 YFSETQ come from the germline V gene. The CDR3 contains 14 residues. V shed 4 bases, J shed 4 bases, and the junction held 5 bases outside the gene matches. The CDR3 sequence: CASSDRVAGNTIYF. The CDR3 DNA is TGCGCCAGCAGCGACAGGGTAGCAGGAAACACCATATATTTT.

This rearrangement joins TRBV25-1 to TRBJ2-7, with D possibly TRBD2 on 6 matching bases. Germline V gives CDR1 MGHDK, CDR2 SYGVNS. V gave up 4 bases and J gave up 2 bases, with 9 bases separating them. The CDR3 is 13 residues long. CDR3 in DNA: TGTGCCAGCAGTGCTAGCGAGACCTACGAGCAGTACTTC. It specifies CASSASETYEQYF.